This T cell receptor (beta chain) was recorded in a study of CD8 T cell repertoires and HIV-1 epitope variants (dated by TCRdb to the early 2020s). Background on the whole study: In separate culture wells, T cells were stimulated with each of twenty-five peptides that represented autologous and known Gag and Nef epitope variants. A CMV, EBV and flu peptide pool, the Ebola AY9 epitope as negative control, and a no-peptide well were included as control conditions. The epitopes tested were three Gag epitope families plus Nef HW9 and YT9. T cells were enriched using the EasySep Human T Cell Enrichment Kit and then co-cultured with an equal number of autologous T cell-negative cells acting as antigen-presenting cells. An aliquot of 1M T cells was set aside as an uncultured baseline condition, separate from the 80 or so T cell cultures. The cultures were grown for 10 days in IMDM with gentamicin, and half of the media was changed on days 3 and 7 with IL-2, IL-7 and IL-15 added. A total of 83 T cell cultures were run, with each culture condition done in triplicate except for one peptide, which was done in duplicate.

Overall results and qualifications from the work: About five clonotypes recognized the Nef KF9 family and one clonotype recognized the HW9 family, while no responses were seen to the TAALDMSHF plasma variant. Some ten antigen-specific TCR beta clonotypes were identified, and five or six of them appeared cross-reactive for autologous or known escape epitope variants. Only TCR beta chains were identified by the assay, and proliferation to antigen, not T cell function or cytokine profile, was indicated.

The EasySep Human CD8+ T Cell Enrichment Kit was used on day 10 to isolate CD8+ T cells from every culture. Only a few counts were recorded for this clone. This clone's antigen is unknown. Base qualities were left out, and no much larger clone turns up one base away. The immunoSEQ platform was used to sequence TCR beta CDR3 regions at survey depth. The QIAamp DNA micro kit was used to extract genomic DNA from every cultured and uncultured CD8+ T cell population. The original methods were these. Samples with fewer than 5,000 productive reads were excluded, which removed about 6% of the 75 HIV peptide-stimulated cultures. A MANAFEST web app trimmed sequences to CDR3 and removed nonproductive sequences, CDR3s under 5 amino acids, and those not starting C or ending F/W. For a clonotype to count as antigen-specific, the clonotype had to expand relative to the no-peptide control in at least 2 of 3 replicates at FDR 0.01, and only within one epitope family. In addition, a specific clonotype needed a frequency at least fivefold higher than in wells stimulated with peptides from other epitope families. As stored in TCRdb, this immuneACCESS dataset retains in-frame rearrangements with V and J assigned. A fraction of the clones does not appear; measured against another copy, unresolved V genes explain less than half of the discrepancy, and the remainder lacks a known reason. D and trimming were read from the DNA, whereas the V and J calls and clone size are those reported in that table. Across this sample there are under 100,000 clones, with roughly 77% seen only once. More than 25% of the sample belongs to the ten largest clones.

The germline ends are 8 bases apart after V is trimmed by 5 bases and J by 0 bases. CDR1 and CDR2 are drawn from the germline V gene (reference sequence): SGHAT, FQDESV. Including cysteine and phenylalanine, the CDR3 has 13 amino acids. Kept here is only the CDR3 DNA, which spans 39 bases and is read in frame from base 1. Sequencing input: uncultured baseline CD8+ T cells from peripheral blood mononuclear cells (PBMCs). The rearranged chain carries TRBV11-1 and TRBJ2-7; the D gene cannot be resolved beyond TRBD1 or TRBD2, each matching 5 bases. The source of this sequence is a male donor with HIV. The bases are TGTGCCAGCAGCAGAGGGACCTCCTACGAGCAGTACTTC. This encodes CASSRGTSYEQYF.